Listed below are T cell receptor beta chains from one sample, sequenced in a study of human T cells and chemical hapten exposure. MiXCR was run by TCRdb on the RACE reads, yielding one entry per CDR3 protein. This sample has about 51,000 distinct CDR3 sequences; about 9.2% occur once, and the top ten carry 13% to 15%. The sequenced sample was whole blood, obtained in connection with sensitization to the hapten diphenylcyclopropenone (DPC). Every receptor here comes from a woman aged 40 to 50 with alopecia areata. Some clones in this sample may be carry-over from other donors' samples. Each CDR3 is given with its conserved first and last residue. Fields, in order: J gene, V gene, clone size, D gene, CDR3 protein, CDR3 DNA. A D gene is named only where the DNA matches it firmly. A clone size is listed for some rows: how often the clone was seen (once, few, many), or a class if it is expanded.

TRBJ1-2,TRBV6-1,.,TRBD1,CASSPDRADGYTF,TGTGCCAGCAGTCCCGACAGGGCAGATGGCTACACCTTC
TRBJ2-1,TRBV5-1,.,TRBD2,CASSGGLAGYNEQFF,TGCGCCAGCAGCGGGGGACTAGCGGGGTACAATGAGCAGTTCTTC
TRBJ1-2,TRBV12-3/TRBV12-4,.,TRBD1,CASTKTGGSGYTF,TGTGCCAGCACCAAGACAGGGGGCTCTGGCTACACCTTC
TRBJ2-2,TRBV10-3,.,.,CAINQQNTGELFF,TGTGCCATCAACCAGCAGAACACCGGGGAGCTGTTTTTT
TRBJ2-3,TRBV12-3/TRBV12-4,many,.,CASSPPHGADTQYF,TGTGCCAGCAGTCCACCACACGGCGCAGATACGCAGTATTTT
TRBJ1-5,TRBV30,many,.,CAWSASTGRNQPQHF,TGTGCCTGGAGTGCCAGTACTGGGCGCAATCAGCCCCAGCATTTT
TRBJ1-1,TRBV29-1,many,.,CSVSTGGMNTEAFF,TGCAGCGTTTCCACCGGAGGCATGAACACTGAAGCTTTCTTT
TRBJ1-6,TRBV21-1,many,.,CASGGQGVSPLHF,TGTGCCAGCGGGGGACAGGGGGTATCACCCCTCCACTTT
TRBJ1-2,TRBV7-6,.,.,CASSLELGQHGYTF,TGTGCCAGCAGCTTAGAGTTGGGGCAGCATGGCTACACCTTC
TRBJ1-1,TRBV6-5,many,.,CASSYRSYTEAFF,TGTGCCAGCAGTTACCGATCGTACACTGAAGCTTTCTTT
TRBJ1-4,TRBV30,few,.,CAWRPHPLDEKLFF,TGTGCCTGGAGGCCGCACCCATTGGACGAAAAACTGTTTTTT
TRBJ1-4,TRBV4-2,many,TRBD1,CASSLIGITGDINEKLFF,TGTGCCAGCAGCCTTATCGGGATTACAGGGGATATTAATGAAAAACTGTTTTTT
TRBJ2-3,TRBV7-2,.,.,CASSLRQILARGYTDTQYF,TGTGCCAGCAGCTTAAGGCAAATACTAGCTCGCGGCTACACAGATACGCAGTATTTT
TRBJ2-4,TRBV7-8,few,TRBD1,CASSVQGALAKNIQYF,TGTGCCAGCAGCGTACAGGGGGCCCTAGCCAAAAACATTCAGTACTTC
TRBJ2-1,TRBV2,many,TRBD1,CATLTGHNEQFF,TGTGCCACACTGACAGGGCACAATGAGCAGTTCTTC
TRBJ2-7,TRBV6-2/TRBV6-3,many,.,CASSYIGVGEQYF,TGTGCCAGCAGTTACATCGGGGTGGGCGAGCAGTACTTC
TRBJ2-3,TRBV19,.,.,CASSPWMGKTDTQYF,TGTGCCAGTAGTCCTTGGATGGGGAAGACAGATACGCAGTATTTT
TRBJ2-7,TRBV13,many,TRBD2,CASSLAGGAYEQYF,TGTGCCAGCAGCTTAGCGGGGGGGGCCTACGAGCAGTACTTC
TRBJ1-2,TRBV14,many,TRBD1,CASSHPGQGNYGYTF,TGTGCCAGCAGCCATCCGGGACAGGGAAACTATGGCTACACCTTC
TRBJ2-1,TRBV21-1,.,.,CASRKGSYNEQFF,TGTGCCAGCCGAAAGGGTTCCTACAATGAGCAGTTCTTC
TRBJ2-2,TRBV7-2,many,.,CASSFPLRKRENTGELFF,TGTGCCAGCAGCTTTCCCCTTAGGAAAAGGGAGAACACCGGGGAGCTGTTTTTT
TRBJ2-2,TRBV25-1,many,.,CASSESADTGELFF,TGTGCCAGCAGTGAGTCCGCGGACACCGGGGAGCTGTTTTTT
TRBJ2-1,TRBV27,many,.,CASSPRRAGEQFF,TGTGCCAGCAGTCCCCGGCGGGCGGGTGAGCAGTTCTTC
TRBJ2-3,TRBV11-3,many,.,CASSPQSADTQYF,TGTGCCAGCAGCCCTCAATCGGCGGATACGCAGTATTTT
TRBJ2-1,TRBV18,few,TRBD1,CASSSTQGSEQFF,TGTGCCAGCTCATCCACACAGGGGAGTGAGCAGTTCTTC
TRBJ2-2,TRBV28,.,.,CASSFRHITGELFF,TGTGCCAGCAGTTTTAGACACATCACCGGGGAGCTGTTTTTT
TRBJ1-5,TRBV7-2,many,.,CASSPLSSNQPQHF,TGTGCCAGCAGCCCGTTGTCTAGCAATCAGCCCCAGCATTTT
TRBJ2-1,TRBV4-2,few,TRBD2,CASSQEPRLAGGPSSYNEQFF,TGTGCCAGCAGCCAAGAGCCCCGACTAGCGGGGGGCCCAAGCTCCTACAATGAGCAGTTCTTC
TRBJ1-6,TRBV6-1,many,TRBD1,CASSGQGASPLHF,TGTGCCAGCAGTGGACAGGGAGCCTCACCCCTCCACTTT
TRBJ1-6,TRBV3-1,many,.,CASSQASRVNSPLHF,TGTGCCAGCAGCCAAGCTTCCAGGGTCAATTCACCCCTCCACTTT
TRBJ1-5,TRBV5-1,few,.,CASSLSVDQPQHF,TGCGCCAGCAGCTTGTCGGTCGACCAGCCCCAGCATTTT
TRBJ1-1,TRBV6-2/TRBV6-3,few,.,CASRKTELNTEAFF,TGTGCCAGCAGGAAGACAGAACTGAACACTGAAGCTTTCTTT